A selection of T cell receptor beta chains follows, all from one sample in a study of metastatic and nonmetastatic thyroid tumors. TCRdb reassembled clones from the PCR reads with MiXCR. The data contain roughly 10,000 clones, less than 25% of them seen just once; the ten biggest clones take up around a sixth. The material sequenced was adjacent normal tissue. These receptors originate from a female donor with papillary thyroid cancer or a benign thyroid nodule (not recorded which). Some clones in this sample may be carry-over from other donors' samples. The CDR3 runs from the conserved cysteine through the conserved F or W. A row's size may be missing; if present it is once, few, many or a size class.

j_gene: TRBJ2-4; v_gene: TRBV5-1; abundance: many; CDR3aa: CASSLEPGGENIQYF
j_gene: TRBJ2-5; v_gene: TRBV18; abundance: -; CDR3aa: CASSPGTGTETQYF
j_gene: TRBJ1-2; v_gene: TRBV2; abundance: -; CDR3aa: CASSLDGNYGYTF
j_gene: TRBJ1-4; v_gene: TRBV28; abundance: -; CDR3aa: CAAGQYEKLFF
j_gene: TRBJ2-7; v_gene: TRBV28; abundance: few; CDR3aa: CASSFRTYEQYF
j_gene: TRBJ2-7; v_gene: TRBV20-1; abundance: many; CDR3aa: CSATGQGRPYEQYF
j_gene: TRBJ1-1; v_gene: TRBV6-1; abundance: -; CDR3aa: CASRTPGGNTEAFF
j_gene: TRBJ2-1; v_gene: TRBV20-1; abundance: many; CDR3aa: CRDSSRYF
j_gene: TRBJ2-7; v_gene: TRBV19; abundance: medium-sized; CDR3aa: CASSIDRGRYEQYF
j_gene: TRBJ2-1; v_gene: TRBV20-1; abundance: -; CDR3aa: CSAYHGSWGGTGQFF
j_gene: TRBJ2-2; v_gene: TRBV4-1; abundance: many; CDR3aa: CASSQEPGDTGELFF
j_gene: TRBJ2-5; v_gene: TRBV2; abundance: -; CDR3aa: CASSEGDRVGTQYF
j_gene: TRBJ1-2; v_gene: TRBV20-1; abundance: -; CDR3aa: CSAGTSGMGGYTF
j_gene: TRBJ1-1; v_gene: TRBV11-2; abundance: few; CDR3aa: CASNFPDGVTESFF
j_gene: TRBJ2-3; v_gene: TRBV28; abundance: many; CDR3aa: CASSLPPVGDEGGTDTQYF
j_gene: TRBJ2-2; v_gene: TRBV2; abundance: few; CDR3aa: CAISVRVSAGGELFF
j_gene: TRBJ2-3; v_gene: TRBV5-1; abundance: many; CDR3aa: CASSIGDRGTSTDTQYF
j_gene: TRBJ2-5; v_gene: TRBV20-1; abundance: -; CDR3aa: CSARDTRGQETQYF
j_gene: TRBJ1-5; v_gene: TRBV11-2; abundance: once; CDR3aa: CASSLTGDSNQPQHF
j_gene: TRBJ2-7; v_gene: TRBV20-1; abundance: medium-sized; CDR3aa: CSARDPSGGPYEQYF
j_gene: TRBJ1-2; v_gene: TRBV27; abundance: medium-sized; CDR3aa: CASSSVQGYGYTF
j_gene: TRBJ2-1; v_gene: TRBV6-5; abundance: medium-sized; CDR3aa: CASSYSMVLAGGGEQFF
j_gene: TRBJ2-1; v_gene: TRBV10-3; abundance: few; CDR3aa: CATAGTWPYNEQFF
j_gene: TRBJ2-5; v_gene: TRBV2; abundance: -; CDR3aa: CASRVDRARQETQYF
j_gene: TRBJ2-5; v_gene: TRBV24-1; abundance: few; CDR3aa: CATSEGTGRQETQYF
j_gene: TRBJ2-3; v_gene: TRBV12-5; abundance: many; CDR3aa: CASGLATSGGWADTQYF